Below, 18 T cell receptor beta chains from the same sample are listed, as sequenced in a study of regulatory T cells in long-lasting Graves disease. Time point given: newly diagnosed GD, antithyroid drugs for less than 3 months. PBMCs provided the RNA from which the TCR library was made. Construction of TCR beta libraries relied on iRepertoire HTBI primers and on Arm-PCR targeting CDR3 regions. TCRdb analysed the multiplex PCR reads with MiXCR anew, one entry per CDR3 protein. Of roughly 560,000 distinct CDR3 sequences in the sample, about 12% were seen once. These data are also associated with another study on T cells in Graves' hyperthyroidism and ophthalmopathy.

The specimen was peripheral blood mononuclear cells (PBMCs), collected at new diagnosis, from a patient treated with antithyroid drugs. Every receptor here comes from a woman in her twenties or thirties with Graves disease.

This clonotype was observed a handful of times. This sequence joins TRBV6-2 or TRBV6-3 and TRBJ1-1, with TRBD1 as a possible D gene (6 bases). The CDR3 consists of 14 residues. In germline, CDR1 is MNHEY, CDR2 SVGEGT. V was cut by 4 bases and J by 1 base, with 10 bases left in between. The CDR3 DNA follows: TGTGCCAGCAGTTTGAAGGGGGGGAACACTGAAGCTTTCTTT. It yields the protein CASSLKGGNTEAFF.

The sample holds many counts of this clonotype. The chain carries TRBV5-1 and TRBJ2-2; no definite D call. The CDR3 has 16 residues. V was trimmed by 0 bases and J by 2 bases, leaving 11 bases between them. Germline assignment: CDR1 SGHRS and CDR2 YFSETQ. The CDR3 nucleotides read TGCGCCAGCAGCTTGGTTGCCACACTCAACACCGGGGAGCTGTTTTTT. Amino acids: CASSLVATLNTGELFF.

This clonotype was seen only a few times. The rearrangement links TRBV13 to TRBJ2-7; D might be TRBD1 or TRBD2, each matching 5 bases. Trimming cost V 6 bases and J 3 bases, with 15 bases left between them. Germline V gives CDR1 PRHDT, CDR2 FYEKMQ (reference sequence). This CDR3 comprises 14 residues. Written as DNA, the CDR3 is TGTGCCAGCAGTTACAGGAGGAAAAACTACGAGCAGTACTTC. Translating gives CASSYRRKNYEQYF.

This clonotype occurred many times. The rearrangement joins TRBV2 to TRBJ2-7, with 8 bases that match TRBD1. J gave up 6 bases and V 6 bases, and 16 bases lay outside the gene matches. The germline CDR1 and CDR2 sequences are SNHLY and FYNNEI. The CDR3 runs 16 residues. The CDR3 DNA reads TGTGCCAGCAGGGTTCACCCCGGGACAGGACTGGGCGAGCAGTACTTC. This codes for CASRVHPGTGLGEQYF. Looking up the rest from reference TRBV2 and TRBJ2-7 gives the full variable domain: EPEVTQTPSHQVTQMGQEVILRCVPISNHLYFYWYRQILGQKVEFLVSFYNNEISEKSEIFDDQFSVERPDGSNFTLKIRSTKLEDSAMYFCASRVHPGTGLGEQYFGPGTRLTVT.

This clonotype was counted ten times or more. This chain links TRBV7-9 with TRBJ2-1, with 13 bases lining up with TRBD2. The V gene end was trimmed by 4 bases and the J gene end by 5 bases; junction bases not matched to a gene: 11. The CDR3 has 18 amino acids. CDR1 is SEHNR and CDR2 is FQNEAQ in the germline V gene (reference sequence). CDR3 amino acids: CASSSRGLAGEVDNEQFF. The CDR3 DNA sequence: TGTGCCAGCAGCTCAAGAGGACTAGCGGGAGAGGTCGACAATGAGCAGTTCTTC.

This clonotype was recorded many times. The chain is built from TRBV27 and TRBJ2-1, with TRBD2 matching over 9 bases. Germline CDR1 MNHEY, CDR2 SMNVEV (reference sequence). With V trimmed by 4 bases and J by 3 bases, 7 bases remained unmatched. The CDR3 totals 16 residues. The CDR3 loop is CASSSRSGRFYNEQFF. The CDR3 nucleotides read TGTGCCAGCAGTTCCCGAAGCGGGAGGTTCTACAATGAGCAGTTCTTC.

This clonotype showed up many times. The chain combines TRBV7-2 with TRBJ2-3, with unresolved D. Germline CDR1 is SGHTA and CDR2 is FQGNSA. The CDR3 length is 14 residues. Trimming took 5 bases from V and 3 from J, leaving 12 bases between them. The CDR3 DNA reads TGTGCCAGCAGCCCCCGCAGGACGACAGATACGCAGTATTTT. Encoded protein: CASSPRRTTDTQYF.

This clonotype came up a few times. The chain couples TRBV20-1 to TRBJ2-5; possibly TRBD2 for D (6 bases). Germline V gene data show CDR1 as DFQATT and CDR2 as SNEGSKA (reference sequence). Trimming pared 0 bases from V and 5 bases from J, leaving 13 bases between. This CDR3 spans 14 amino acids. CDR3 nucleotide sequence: TGCAGTGCTAGAGATTTGCGGGGTTTGGAGACCCAGTACTTC. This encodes CSARDLRGLETQYF.

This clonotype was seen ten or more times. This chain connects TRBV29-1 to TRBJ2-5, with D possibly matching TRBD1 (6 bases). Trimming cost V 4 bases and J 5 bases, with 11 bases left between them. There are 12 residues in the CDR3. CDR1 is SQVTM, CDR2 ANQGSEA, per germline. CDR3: CSVVDDRETQYF. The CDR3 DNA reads TGCAGCGTTGTGGATGACAGGGAGACCCAGTACTTC.

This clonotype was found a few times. The CDR3 bases are TGTGCCAGCAGTTATGAGACAGGGACCTACGAGCAGTACTTC. Its protein product is CASSYETGTYEQYF. V is TRBV6-9 and J is TRBJ2-7; 7 positions match TRBD1. Germline values: CDR1 MNHGY, CDR2 SVAAGI. With V trimmed by 2 bases and J by 2 bases, 3 bases remained unmatched. The CDR3 consists of 14 residues.

CDR3 DNA sequence: TGTGCCAGTAGTTCGGCCCGGACAGGGATCTACGAGCAGTACTTC. Protein sequence: CASSSARTGIYEQYF. The chain has TRBV19 and TRBJ2-7; TRBD1 aligns across 8 bases. Germline CDR1 is LNHDA and CDR2 is SQIVND (reference sequence). Trimming removed 5 bases from V and 3 bases from J; junction bases left unmatched: 9. This CDR3 has 15 residues. Using reference TRBV19 and TRBJ2-7 for the parts outside the CDR3, the full variable domain is DGGITQSPKYLFRKEGQNVTLSCEQNLNHDAMYWYRQDPGQGLRLIYYSQIVNDFQKGDIAEGYSVSREKKESFPLTVTSAQKNPTAFYLCASSSARTGIYEQYFGPGTRLTVT.

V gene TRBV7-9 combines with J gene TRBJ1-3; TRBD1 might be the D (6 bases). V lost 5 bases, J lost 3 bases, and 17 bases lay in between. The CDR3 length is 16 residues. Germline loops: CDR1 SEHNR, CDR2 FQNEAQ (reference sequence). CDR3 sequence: CASSRPVGADGNTIYF. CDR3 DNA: TGTGCCAGCAGCCGCCCCGTGGGGGCGGATGGAAACACCATATATTTT.

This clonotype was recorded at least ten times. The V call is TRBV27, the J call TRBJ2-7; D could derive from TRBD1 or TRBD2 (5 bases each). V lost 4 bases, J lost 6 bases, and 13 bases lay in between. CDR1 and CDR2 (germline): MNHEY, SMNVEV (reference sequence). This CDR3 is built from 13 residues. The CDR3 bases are TGTGCCAGCAGTTGGTCCCCCGGGGCCGAGCAGTACTTC. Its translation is CASSWSPGAEQYF.

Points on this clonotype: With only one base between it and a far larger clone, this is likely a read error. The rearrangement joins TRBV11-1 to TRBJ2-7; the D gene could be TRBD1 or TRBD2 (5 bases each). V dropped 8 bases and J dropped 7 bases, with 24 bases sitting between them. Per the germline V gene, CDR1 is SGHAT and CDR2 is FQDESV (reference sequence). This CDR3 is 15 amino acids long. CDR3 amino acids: CASALVEGSYNEQYF. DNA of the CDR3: TGTGCCAGCGCTCTAGTAGAGGGGTCCTACAATGAGCAGTACTTC.

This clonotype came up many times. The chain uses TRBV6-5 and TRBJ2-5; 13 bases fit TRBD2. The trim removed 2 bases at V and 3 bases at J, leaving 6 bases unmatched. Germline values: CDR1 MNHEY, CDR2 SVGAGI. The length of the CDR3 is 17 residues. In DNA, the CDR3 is TGTGCCAGCAGTTACGCGACTGGACTAGCGGGAGAAGAGACCCAGTACTTC. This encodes CASSYATGLAGEETQYF.

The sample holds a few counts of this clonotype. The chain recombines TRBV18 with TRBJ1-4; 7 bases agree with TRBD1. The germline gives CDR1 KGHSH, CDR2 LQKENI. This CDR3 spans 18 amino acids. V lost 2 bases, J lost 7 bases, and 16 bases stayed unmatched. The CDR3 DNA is TGTGCCAGCTCACCATCACCCATCCTCGGGACAGAATTTGAAAAACTGTTTTTT. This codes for CASSPSPILGTEFEKLFF.

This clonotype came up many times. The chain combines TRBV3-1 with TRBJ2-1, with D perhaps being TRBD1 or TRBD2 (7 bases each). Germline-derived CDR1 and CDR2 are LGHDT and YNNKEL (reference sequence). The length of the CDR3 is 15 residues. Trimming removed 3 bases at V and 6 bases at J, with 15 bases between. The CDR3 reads CASSHRRGGLNEQFF. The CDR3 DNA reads TGTGCCAGCAGCCACCGCAGGGGGGGACTCAATGAGCAGTTCTTC.

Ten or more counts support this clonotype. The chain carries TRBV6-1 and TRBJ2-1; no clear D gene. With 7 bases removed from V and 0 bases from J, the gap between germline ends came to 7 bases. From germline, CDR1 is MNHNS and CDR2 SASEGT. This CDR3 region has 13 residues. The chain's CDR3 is CASMSFSYNEQFF. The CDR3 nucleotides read TGTGCCAGCATGAGCTTCTCCTACAATGAGCAGTTCTTC.